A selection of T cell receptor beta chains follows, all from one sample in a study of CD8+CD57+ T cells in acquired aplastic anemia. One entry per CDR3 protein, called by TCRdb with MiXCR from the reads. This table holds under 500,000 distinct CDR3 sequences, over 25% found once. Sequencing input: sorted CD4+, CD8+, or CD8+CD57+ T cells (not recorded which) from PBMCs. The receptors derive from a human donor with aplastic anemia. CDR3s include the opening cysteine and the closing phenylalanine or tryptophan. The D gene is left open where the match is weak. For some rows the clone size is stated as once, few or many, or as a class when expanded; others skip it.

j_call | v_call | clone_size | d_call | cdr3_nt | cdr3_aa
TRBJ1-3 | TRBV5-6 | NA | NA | TGTGCCAGCAGCTTGGCCTCAACAGAGTTACAAGGAAACACCATATATTTT | CASSLASTELQGNTIYF
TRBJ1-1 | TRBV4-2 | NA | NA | TGTGCCAGCAGACTGACCAAGAACACTGAAGCTTTCTTT | CASRLTKNTEAFF
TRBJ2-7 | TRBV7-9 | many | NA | TGTGCCAGCAGCTTATGGGCAGGGTATTACGAGCAGTACTTC | CASSLWAGYYEQYF
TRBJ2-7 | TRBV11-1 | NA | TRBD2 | TGTGCCAGCAGCTCTAGCGGGAGAAAAGAGCAGTACTTC | CASSSSGRKEQYF
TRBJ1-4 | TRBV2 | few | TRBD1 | TGTGCCAGCAGCTTAACAGGGGGTGCAGACGAAAAACTGTTTTTT | CASSLTGGADEKLFF
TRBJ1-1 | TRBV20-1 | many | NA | TGCAGTGCTAGAGTCCTGACGATTGAAGCTTTCTTT | CSARVLTIEAFF
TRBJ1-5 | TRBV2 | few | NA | TGTGCCAGCAGTTTATCATGGCAGCAGCCCCAGCATTTT | CASSLSWQQPQHF
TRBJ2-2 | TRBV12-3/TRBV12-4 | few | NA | TGTGCCAGCAGGATTACCGGGGAGCTGTTTTTT | CASRITGELFF
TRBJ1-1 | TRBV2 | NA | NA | TGTGCCAGCAGGCGAGGGACCTCGAACACTGAAGCTTTCTTT | CASRRGTSNTEAFF
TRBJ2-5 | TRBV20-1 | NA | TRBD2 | TGCAGTGCCCCAGCGGGGGGGCAAGAGACCCAGTACTTC | CSAPAGGQETQYF
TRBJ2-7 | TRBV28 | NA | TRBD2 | TGTGCCAGCATCCTAGCGGGAGGGGGAGAGCAGTACTTC | CASILAGGGEQYF
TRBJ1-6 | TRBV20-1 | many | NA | TGCAGTGCTAGACCGGGGACGGACAGTAATTCACCCCTCCACTTT | CSARPGTDSNSPLHF
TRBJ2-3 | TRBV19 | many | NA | TGTGCCGCTTCGCCCACCAGGGCAGATACGCAGTATTTT | CAASPTRADTQYF
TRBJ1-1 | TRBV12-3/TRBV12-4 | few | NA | TGTGCCAGCAGTTTCGGCACCACGGTTGGGAACACTGAAGCTTTCTTT | CASSFGTTVGNTEAFF
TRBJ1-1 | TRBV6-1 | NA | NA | TGTGCCAGCAACGAAGGGTCGGCAGGCCAGAACACTGAAGCTTTCTTT | CASNEGSAGQNTEAFF
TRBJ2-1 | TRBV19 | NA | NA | TGTGCCAGTAGTACAGGGGGAGGGAATGAGCAGTTCTTC | CASSTGGGNEQFF
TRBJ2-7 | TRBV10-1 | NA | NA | TGCGCCAGCAGCCAAGGGGTGGGCGAGCAGTACTTC | CASSQGVGEQYF
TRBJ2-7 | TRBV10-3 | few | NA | TGTGCCACCCGGACAGTCCGCTCCTACGAGCAGTACTTC | CATRTVRSYEQYF
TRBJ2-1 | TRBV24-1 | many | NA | TGTGCCACCAGTGATTTGCGAGACAATGAGCAGTTCTTC | CATSDLRDNEQFF
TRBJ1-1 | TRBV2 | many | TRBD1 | TGTGCCAGCACCCTCAGGGGGCGCGGGAACACTGAAGCTTTCTTT | CASTLRGRGNTEAFF
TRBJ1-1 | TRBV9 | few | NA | TGTGCCAGCAGCGTAGGTGTTCTGGGGGAGACTGAAGCTTTCTTT | CASSVGVLGETEAFF
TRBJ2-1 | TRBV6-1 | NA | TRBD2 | TGTGCCAGCATTCGCGGGAGGTCGGCCTACAATGAGCAGTTCTTC | CASIRGRSAYNEQFF
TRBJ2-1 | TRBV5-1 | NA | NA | TGCGCCAGCAGCTTCACGGGGAGTGAATACAATGAGCAGTTCTTC | CASSFTGSEYNEQFF
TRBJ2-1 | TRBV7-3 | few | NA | TGTGCCAGCAGCTTCACGGGCAGGGGCAATGAGCAGTTCTTC | CASSFTGRGNEQFF
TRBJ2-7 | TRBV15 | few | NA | TGTGCCACCAGCAGAGATCCCTCCCCCTTCTCCGAGCAGTACTTC | CATSRDPSPFSEQYF
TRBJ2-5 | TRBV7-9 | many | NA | TGTGCCAGCAGCTTAGTAACAGGGCGGGAGACCCAGTACTTC | CASSLVTGRETQYF
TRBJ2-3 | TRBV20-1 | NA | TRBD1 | TGCAGTGCTATCCTTGGGACAGGGGGCACAGATACGCAGTATTTT | CSAILGTGGTDTQYF
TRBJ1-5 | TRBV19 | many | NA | TGTGCCAGTAGTCTCAGGGCCCAGCCCCAGCATTTT | CASSLRAQPQHF
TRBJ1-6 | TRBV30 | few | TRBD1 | TGTGCCTTATCGGACAGGGGCAATTCACCCCTCCACTTT | CALSDRGNSPLHF
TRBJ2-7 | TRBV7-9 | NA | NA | TGTGCCAGCAGCTTACAGGGGTACTTC | CASSLQGYF
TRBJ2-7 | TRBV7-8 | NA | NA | TGTGCCAGCAGCCAATCTATGGCAGGCGTTTCCTACGAGCAGTACTTC | CASSQSMAGVSYEQYF
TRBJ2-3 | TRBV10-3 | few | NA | TGTGCCATCAGTAGACGGAACAGGGAGGATACGCAGTATTTT | CAISRRNREDTQYF
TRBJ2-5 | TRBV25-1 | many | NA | TGTGCCAGCAGTGAATCGTTAGTTGCCGAGACCCAGTACTTC | CASSESLVAETQYF
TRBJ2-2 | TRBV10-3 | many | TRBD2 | TGTGCCATCCACGTGAGCTCGGGGGGAACGAACACCGGGGAGCTGTTTTTT | CAIHVSSGGTNTGELFF
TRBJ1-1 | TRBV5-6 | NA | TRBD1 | TGTGCCAGCAGCTTGGTGGGGACAGGGAACACTGAAGCTTTCTTT | CASSLVGTGNTEAFF
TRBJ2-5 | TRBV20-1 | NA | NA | TGCAGTGCTAGTAACCCCCACCAAGAGACCCAGTACTTC | CSASNPHQETQYF
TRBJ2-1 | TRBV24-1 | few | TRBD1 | TGTGCCACCCGGGGGACAGGATCCTACAATGAGCAGTTCTTC | CATRGTGSYNEQFF
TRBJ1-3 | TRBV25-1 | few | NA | TGTGCCAGCAGTTTTTCTGGGACGGACACCATATATTTT | CASSFSGTDTIYF
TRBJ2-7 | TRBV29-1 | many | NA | TGCAGCGTTGTGGCGGGGACGTCCTACGAGCAGTACTTC | CSVVAGTSYEQYF
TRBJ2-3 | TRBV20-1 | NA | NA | TGCAGTGCTAGAAAACGCCGAGGGGTGCCAGATACGCAGTATTTT | CSARKRRGVPDTQYF
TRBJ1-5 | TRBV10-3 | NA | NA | TGTGCCAGCACCAAAAATGAAGGACCTCAGCCCCAGCATTTT | CASTKNEGPQPQHF
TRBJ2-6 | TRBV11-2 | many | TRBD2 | TGTGCCAGCAGCTTAAGGACTAGCGGGGGGGCTGGGGCCAACGTCCTGACTTTC | CASSLRTSGGAGANVLTF